This T cell receptor (beta chain) stems from a study of blood T cell repertoires in COVID-19. The ends were cut back, 4 bases at V and 3 bases at J, with 10 bases in the middle. Per germline, CDR1 LGHDT and CDR2 YNNKEL (reference sequence). The CDR3 extends over 14 amino acids. The data were produced by immunoSEQ multiplex PCR, yet TCRdb's version contains in-frame clones alone and is incomplete. The sample includes 240,000 or so clones, roughly 81% seen only once; the top ten take 7.5%. The chain links TRBV3-1 (or the pseudogene TRBV3-2) to TRBJ1-3; D may be TRBD1 (5 bases). The TCR comes from a woman aged 80 or older with COVID-19, enrolled during active disease. Sequenced material: peripheral blood. CDR3 coding DNA: TGTGCCAGCAGCCCGGGGGGATTTGGAAACACCATATATTTT. It codes for CASSPGGFGNTIYF.